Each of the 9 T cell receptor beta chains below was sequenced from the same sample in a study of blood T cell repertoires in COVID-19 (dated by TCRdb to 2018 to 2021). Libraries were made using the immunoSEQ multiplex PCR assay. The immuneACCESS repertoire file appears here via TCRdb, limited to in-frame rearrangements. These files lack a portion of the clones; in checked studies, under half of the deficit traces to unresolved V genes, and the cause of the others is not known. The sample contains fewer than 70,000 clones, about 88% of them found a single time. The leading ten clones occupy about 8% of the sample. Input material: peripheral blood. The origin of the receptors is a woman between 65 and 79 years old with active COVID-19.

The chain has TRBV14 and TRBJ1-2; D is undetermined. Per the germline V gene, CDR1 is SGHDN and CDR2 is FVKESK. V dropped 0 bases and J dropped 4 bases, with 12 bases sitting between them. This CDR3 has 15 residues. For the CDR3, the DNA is TGTGCCAGCAGCCAAGATCGCGGCGGACTCTATGGCTACACCTTC. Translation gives CASSQDRGGLYGYTF. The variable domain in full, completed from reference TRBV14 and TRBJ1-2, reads EAGVTQFPSHSVIEKGQTVTLRCDPISGHDNLYWYRRVMGKEIKFLLHFVKESKQDESGMPNNRFLAERTGGTYSTLKVQPAELEDSGVYFCASSQDRGGLYGYTFGSGTRLTVV.

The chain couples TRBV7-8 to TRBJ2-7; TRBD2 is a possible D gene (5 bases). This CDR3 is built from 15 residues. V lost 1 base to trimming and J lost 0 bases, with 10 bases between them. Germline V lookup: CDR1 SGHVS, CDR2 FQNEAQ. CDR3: CASSLEYGSSYEQYF. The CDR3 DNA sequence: TGTGCCAGCAGCTTAGAATATGGGAGCTCCTACGAGCAGTACTTC.

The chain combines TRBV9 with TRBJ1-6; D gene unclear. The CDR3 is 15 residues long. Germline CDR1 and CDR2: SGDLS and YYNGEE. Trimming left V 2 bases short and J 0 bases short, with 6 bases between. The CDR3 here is CASSVWSSYNSPLHF. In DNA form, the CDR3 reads TGTGCCAGCAGCGTTTGGAGCTCCTATAATTCACCCCTCCACTTT.

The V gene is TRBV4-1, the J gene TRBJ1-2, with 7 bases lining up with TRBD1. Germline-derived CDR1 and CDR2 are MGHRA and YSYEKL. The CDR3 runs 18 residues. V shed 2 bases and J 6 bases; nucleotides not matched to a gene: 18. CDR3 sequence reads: CASSQSLTGEGVPHGYTF. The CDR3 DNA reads TGCGCCAGCAGCCAAAGCCTAACAGGGGAAGGTGTTCCCCATGGCTACACCTTC.

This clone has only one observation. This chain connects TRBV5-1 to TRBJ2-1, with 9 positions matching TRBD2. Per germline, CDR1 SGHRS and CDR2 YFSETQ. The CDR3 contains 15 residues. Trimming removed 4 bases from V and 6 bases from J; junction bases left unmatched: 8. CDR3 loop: CASSPMAGGGNEQFF. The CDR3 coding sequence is TGCGCCAGCAGCCCGATGGCGGGAGGGGGCAATGAGCAGTTCTTC.

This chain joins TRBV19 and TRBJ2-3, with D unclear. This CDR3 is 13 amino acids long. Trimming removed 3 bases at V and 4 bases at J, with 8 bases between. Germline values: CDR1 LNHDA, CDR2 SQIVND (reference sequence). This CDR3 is CASSIGRSDTQYF. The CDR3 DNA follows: TGTGCCAGTAGTATCGGTAGATCAGATACGCAGTATTTT.

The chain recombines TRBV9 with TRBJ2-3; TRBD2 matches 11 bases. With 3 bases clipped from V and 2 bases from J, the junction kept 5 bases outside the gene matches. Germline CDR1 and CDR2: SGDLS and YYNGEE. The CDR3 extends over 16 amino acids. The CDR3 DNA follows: TGTGCCAGCAGCGCCCAACTAGCGGGGGCCACAGATACGCAGTATTTT. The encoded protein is CASSAQLAGATDTQYF.

CDR3 sequence (DNA): TGTGCCAGCAGCCCCAGGACTAGTACGAATGAGCAGTTCTTC. Translating gives CASSPRTSTNEQFF. This sequence joins TRBV3-1 (or the pseudogene TRBV3-2) and TRBJ2-1; 7 positions match TRBD2. The germline V gene has CDR1 LGHDT and CDR2 YNNKEL (reference sequence). This CDR3 comprises 14 residues. After removal of 4 bases from V and 7 bases from J, the junction contained 7 bases not matched to a gene.

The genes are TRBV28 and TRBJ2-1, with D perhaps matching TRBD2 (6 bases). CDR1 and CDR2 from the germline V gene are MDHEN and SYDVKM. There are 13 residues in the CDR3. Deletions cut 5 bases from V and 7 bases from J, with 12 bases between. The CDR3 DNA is TGTGCCAGCAGTCCCTCGGACTATAATGAGCAGTTCTTC. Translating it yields CASSPSDYNEQFF.